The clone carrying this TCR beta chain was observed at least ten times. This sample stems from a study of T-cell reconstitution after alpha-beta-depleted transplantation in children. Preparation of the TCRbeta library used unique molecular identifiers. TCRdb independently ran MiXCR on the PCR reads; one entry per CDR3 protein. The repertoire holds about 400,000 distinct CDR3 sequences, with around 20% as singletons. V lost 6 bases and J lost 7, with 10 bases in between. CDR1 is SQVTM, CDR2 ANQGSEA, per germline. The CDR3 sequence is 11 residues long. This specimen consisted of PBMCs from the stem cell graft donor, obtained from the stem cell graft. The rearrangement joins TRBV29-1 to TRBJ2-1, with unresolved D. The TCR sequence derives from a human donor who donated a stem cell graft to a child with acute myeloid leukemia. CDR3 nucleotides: TGCAGCGTAGCTCTAGGGAATGAGCAGTTCTTC. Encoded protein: CSVALGNEQFF.